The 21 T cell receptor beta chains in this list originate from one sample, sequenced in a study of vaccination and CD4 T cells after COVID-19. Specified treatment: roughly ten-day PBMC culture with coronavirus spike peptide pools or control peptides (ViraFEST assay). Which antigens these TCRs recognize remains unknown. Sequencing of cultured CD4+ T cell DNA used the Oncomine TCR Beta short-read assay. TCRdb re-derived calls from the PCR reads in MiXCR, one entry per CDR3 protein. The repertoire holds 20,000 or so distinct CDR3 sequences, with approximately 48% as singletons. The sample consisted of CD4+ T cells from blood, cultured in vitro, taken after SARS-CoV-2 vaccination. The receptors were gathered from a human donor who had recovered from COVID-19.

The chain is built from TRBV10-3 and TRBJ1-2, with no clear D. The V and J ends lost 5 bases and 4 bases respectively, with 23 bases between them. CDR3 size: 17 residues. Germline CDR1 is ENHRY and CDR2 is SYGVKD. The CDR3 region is CAISISFGNAASYGYTF. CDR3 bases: TGTGCCATCAGTATAAGTTTCGGGAACGCCGCTTCCTATGGCTACACCTTC.

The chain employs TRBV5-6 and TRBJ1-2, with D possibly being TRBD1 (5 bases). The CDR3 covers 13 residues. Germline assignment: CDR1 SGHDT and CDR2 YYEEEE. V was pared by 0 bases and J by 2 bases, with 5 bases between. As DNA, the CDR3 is TGTGCCAGCAGCTTGGACAGGAACTATGGCTACACCTTC. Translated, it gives CASSLDRNYGYTF.

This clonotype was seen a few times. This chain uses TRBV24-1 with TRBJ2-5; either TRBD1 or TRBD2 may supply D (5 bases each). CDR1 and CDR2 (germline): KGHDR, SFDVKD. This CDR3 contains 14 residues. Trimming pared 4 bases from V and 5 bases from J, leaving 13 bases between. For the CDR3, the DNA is TGTGCCACCAGTGACCCGGGACCGGGGGAGACCCAGTACTTC. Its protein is CATSDPGPGETQYF.

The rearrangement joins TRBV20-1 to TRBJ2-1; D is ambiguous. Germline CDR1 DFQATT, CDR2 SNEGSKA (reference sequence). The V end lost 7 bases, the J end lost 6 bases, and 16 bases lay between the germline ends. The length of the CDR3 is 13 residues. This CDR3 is CSGKGDPFNEQFF. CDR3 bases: TGCAGTGGAAAGGGTGACCCCTTCAATGAGCAGTTCTTC.

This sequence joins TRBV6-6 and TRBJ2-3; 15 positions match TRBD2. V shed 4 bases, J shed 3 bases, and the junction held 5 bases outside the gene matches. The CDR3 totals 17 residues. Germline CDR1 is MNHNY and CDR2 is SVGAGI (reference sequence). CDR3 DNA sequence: TGTGCCAGCAGTTCTCCGGGACTAGCGGGAGGTACAGATACGCAGTATTTT. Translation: CASSSPGLAGGTDTQYF.

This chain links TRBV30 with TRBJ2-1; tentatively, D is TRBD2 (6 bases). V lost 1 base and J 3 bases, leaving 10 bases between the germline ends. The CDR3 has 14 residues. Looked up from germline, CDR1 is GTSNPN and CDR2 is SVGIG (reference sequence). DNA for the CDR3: TGTGCCTGGAGTGGGGGACTGCGCTACAATGAGCAGTTCTTC. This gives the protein CAWSGGLRYNEQFF.

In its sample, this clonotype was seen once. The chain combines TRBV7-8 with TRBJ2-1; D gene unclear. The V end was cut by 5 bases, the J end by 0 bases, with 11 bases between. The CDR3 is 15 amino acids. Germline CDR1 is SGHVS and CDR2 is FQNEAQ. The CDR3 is CASSQLTSSYNEQFF. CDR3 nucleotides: TGTGCCAGCAGCCAATTGACAAGCTCCTACAATGAGCAGTTCTTC.

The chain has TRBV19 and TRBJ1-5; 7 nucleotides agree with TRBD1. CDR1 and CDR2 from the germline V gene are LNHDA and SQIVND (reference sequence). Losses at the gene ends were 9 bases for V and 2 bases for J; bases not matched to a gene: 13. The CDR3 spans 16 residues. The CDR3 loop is CARGGPNRGGNQPQHF. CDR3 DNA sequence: TGTGCCAGAGGGGGGCCGAACAGGGGTGGCAATCAGCCCCAGCATTTT.

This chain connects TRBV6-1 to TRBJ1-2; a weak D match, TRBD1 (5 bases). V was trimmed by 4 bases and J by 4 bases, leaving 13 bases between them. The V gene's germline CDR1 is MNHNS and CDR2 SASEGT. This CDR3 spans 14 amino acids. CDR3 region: CASSGQGAVYGYTF. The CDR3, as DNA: TGTGCCAGCAGTGGGCAGGGCGCCGTCTATGGCTACACCTTC.

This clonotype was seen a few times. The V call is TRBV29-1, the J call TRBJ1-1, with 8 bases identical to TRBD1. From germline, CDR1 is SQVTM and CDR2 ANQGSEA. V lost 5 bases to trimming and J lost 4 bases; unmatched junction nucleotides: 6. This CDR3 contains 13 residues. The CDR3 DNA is TGCAGCGTTCTCACAGGGGGGAGCACTGAAGCTTTCTTT. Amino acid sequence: CSVLTGGSTEAFF.

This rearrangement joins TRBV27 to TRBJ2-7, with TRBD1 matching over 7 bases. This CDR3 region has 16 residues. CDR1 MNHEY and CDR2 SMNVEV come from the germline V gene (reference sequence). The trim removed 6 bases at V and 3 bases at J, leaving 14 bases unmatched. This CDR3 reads CASRYLGAGGSYEQYF. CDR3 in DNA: TGTGCCAGCAGATACCTCGGGGCAGGGGGTAGCTACGAGCAGTACTTC.

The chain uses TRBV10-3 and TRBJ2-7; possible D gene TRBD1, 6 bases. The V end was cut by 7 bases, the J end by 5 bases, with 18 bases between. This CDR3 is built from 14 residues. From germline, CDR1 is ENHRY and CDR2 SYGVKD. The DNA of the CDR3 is TGTGCCATCAAATCGAAACAGGGAATGGACGAGCAGTACTTC. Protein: CAIKSKQGMDEQYF.

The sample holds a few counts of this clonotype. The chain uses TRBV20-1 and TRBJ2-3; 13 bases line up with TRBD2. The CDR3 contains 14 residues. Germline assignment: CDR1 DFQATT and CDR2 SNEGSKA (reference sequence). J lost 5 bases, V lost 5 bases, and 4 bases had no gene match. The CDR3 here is CSASTSGGLDTQYF. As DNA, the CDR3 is TGCAGTGCTTCGACTAGCGGGGGGCTAGATACGCAGTATTTT.

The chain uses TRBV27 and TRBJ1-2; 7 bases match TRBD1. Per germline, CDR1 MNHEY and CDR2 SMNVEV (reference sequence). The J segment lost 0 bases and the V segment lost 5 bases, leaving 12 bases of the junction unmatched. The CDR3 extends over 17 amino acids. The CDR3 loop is CASSPVRGGLANYGYTF. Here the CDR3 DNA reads TGTGCCAGCAGTCCCGTTAGAGGGGGCTTAGCTAACTATGGCTACACCTTC.

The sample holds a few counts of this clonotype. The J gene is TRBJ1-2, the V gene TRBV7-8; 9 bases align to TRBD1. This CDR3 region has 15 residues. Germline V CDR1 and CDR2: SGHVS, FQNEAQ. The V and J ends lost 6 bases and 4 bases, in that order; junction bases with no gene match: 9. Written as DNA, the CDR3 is TGTGCCAGCAGTTATTCTAGACAGGGGGGCTATGGCTACACCTTC. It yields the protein CASSYSRQGGYGYTF.

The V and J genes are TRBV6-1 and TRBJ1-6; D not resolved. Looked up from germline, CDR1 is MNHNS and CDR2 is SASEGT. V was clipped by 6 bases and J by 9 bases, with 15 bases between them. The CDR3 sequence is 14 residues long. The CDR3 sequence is CASSPGGFASPLHF. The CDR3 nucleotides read TGTGCCAGCAGCCCCGGTGGCTTTGCTTCACCCCTCCACTTT.

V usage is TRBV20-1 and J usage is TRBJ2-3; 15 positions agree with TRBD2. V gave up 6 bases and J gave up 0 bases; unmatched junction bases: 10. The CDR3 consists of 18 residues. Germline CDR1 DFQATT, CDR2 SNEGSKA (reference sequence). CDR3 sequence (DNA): TGCAGTGCACCTCGGACTAGCGGGAGGGATCCTAGCACAGATACGCAGTATTTT. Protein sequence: CSAPRTSGRDPSTDTQYF.

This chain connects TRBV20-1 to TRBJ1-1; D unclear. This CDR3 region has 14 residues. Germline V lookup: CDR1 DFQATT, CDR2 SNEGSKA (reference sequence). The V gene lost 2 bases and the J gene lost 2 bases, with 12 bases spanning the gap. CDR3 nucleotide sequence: TGCAGTGCTAGAAAACGGGCCGTTAACACTGAAGCTTTCTTT. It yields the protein CSARKRAVNTEAFF.

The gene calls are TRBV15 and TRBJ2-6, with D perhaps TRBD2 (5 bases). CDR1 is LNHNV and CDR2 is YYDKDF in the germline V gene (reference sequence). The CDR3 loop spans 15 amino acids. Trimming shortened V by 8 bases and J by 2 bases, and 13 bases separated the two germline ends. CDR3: CATSFRRTGANVLTF. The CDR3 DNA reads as TGTGCCACCTCCTTCAGGAGGACTGGGGCCAACGTCCTGACTTTC. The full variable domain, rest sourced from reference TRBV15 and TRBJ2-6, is DAMVIQNPRYQVTQFGKPVTLSCSQTLNHNVMYWYQQKSSQAPKLLFHYYDKDFNNEADTPDNFQSRRPNTSFCFLDIRSPGLGDTAMYLCATSFRRTGANVLTFGAGSRLTVL.

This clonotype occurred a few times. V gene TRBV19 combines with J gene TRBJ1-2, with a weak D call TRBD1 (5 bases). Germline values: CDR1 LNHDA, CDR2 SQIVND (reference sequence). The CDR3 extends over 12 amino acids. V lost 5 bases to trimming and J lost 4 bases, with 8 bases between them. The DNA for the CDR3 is TGTGCCAGTAGTGTCGACAGCTATGGCTACACCTTC. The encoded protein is CASSVDSYGYTF.

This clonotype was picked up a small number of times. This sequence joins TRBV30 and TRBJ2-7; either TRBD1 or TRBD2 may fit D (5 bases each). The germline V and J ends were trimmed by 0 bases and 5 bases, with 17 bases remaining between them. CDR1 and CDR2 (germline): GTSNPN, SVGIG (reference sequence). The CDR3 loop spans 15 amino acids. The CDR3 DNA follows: TGTGCCTGGAGTGTTGTCGGGACGGTCCTGCACGAGCAGTACTTC. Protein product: CAWSVVGTVLHEQYF.